Here is one T cell receptor beta chain with its context. As yet, its antigen is unknown. This sample stems from a study of neoadjuvant nivolumab and ipilimumab in lung cancer. Assay used: immunoSEQ multiplex PCR; TCRdb lists only in-frame clones, some missing. The sample carries tens of thousands of clones, 80% to 90% recorded once. CDR3 length: 13 amino acids. Germline V gives CDR1 SQVTM, CDR2 ANQGSEA. V was clipped by 5 bases and J by 4 bases, with 11 bases between them. Findings of the study overall: Blood richness before therapy tracked richness in tumors resected after neoadjuvant therapy.

The TCR comes from an adult with non-small cell lung cancer. Some clones in this sample may be carry-over from other donors' samples. Sequencing was performed on blood, taken before neoadjuvant nivolumab, alone or with ipilimumab. V gene TRBV29-1 combines with J gene TRBJ2-2; D is perhaps TRBD1 (6 bases). The CDR3 DNA follows: TGCAGCGTTTTGATAGGGGGCACCGGGGAGCTGTTTTTT. Translation gives CSVLIGGTGELFF.